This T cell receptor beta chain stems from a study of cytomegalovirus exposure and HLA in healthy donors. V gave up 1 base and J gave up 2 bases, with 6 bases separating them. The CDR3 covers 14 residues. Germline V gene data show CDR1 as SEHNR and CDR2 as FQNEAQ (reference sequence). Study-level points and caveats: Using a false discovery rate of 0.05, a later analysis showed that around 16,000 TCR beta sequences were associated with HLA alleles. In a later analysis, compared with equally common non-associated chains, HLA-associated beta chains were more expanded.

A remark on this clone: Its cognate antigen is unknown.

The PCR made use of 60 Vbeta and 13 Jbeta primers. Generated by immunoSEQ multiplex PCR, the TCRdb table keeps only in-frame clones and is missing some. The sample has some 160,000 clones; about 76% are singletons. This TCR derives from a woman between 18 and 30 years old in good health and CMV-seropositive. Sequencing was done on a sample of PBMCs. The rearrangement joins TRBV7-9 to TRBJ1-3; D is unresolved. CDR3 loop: CASSLGEAGNTIYF. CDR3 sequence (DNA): TGTGCCAGCAGCTTAGGGGAGGCTGGAAACACCATATATTTT.